This paragraph reports one T cell receptor (beta chain). Its antigen remains unknown. Using approximately 190 ng DNA, 30,000 or so T cell genomes, the sorted-subset replicate PCRs were run. Clones were read by immunoSEQ multiplex PCR, and TCRdb kept only the in-frame ones, dropping some. The data contain roughly 770,000 clones, about 96% of them singletons. These data are taken from a study of shared clonotypes between healthy human individuals. Study findings and constraints: The authors expected sequencing depth to affect clonotype sharing among donors. Despite large depth, sorted-subset datasets appeared incompletely sequenced. Estimated richness was generally greater in naive than memory subsets.

The naive CD8 population came from CD45RO-negative cells selected for CCR7, without terminally differentiated effector memory CD45RA+ cells. Germline CDR1 is MGHRA and CDR2 is YSYEKL. V shed 3 bases and J shed 6 bases, with 12 bases lying between them. The CDR3 length is 14 residues. The chain uses TRBV4-1 and TRBJ1-3; tentatively, D is TRBD1 (6 bases). The sequence came from a man in his thirties or forties in good health. The sequencing input was naive CD8+ T cells sorted from blood. CDR3 in amino acids: CASSHRDNLNTIYF. The DNA for the CDR3 is TGCGCCAGCAGCCACCGGGACAACTTAAACACCATATATTTT.